The source of this TCR beta chain is a study of T cell responses to AZD1222 COVID-19 vaccine. Method: immunoSEQ multiplex PCR; TCRdb's copy keeps in-frame clones and lacks some. The table records approximately 150,000 clones, about 83% of them present only once. Whole-study findings and limits: Repertoires were obtained only post-peak T cell response.

The V gene lost 1 base and the J gene lost 9 bases, with 15 bases spanning the gap. CDR3 size: 14 residues. The germline gives CDR1 LGHDT, CDR2 YNNKEL (reference sequence). Points on this clone: No antigen is known for it.

The chain links TRBV3-1 (or the pseudogene TRBV3-2) to TRBJ1-1; D perhaps matches TRBD1 (6 bases). The TCR comes from an adult who received the AZD1222 COVID-19 vaccine. This specimen was peripheral blood, taken 28 days after the second AZD1222 dose. CDR3 sequence reads: CASSQGLPTGKAFF. CDR3 sequence (DNA): TGTGCCAGCAGCCAAGGATTACCCACAGGGAAAGCTTTCTTT.